The clone carrying this T cell receptor (beta chain) was recorded at least ten times. V was pared by 10 bases and J by 6 bases, with 9 bases of the junction left unmatched. CDR3 length: 14 amino acids. Germline CDR1 LNHDA, CDR2 SQIVND (reference sequence). This sample is part of a study of human T cells and chemical hapten exposure. Time point of the sample: patch test 1, 2 weeks after DPC sensitization. The sample's treatment: therapeutic diphenylcyclopropenone sensitization with weekly scalp DPC. Attachment of unique molecular identifiers to individual cDNA molecules was performed in the library. TCRdb re-called the RACE reads with MiXCR, one entry per CDR3 protein. This table has around 77,000 distinct CDR3 sequences, 9.8% appearing once.

The clonotype was recovered from a woman aged 40 to 49 with alopecia areata. Some clones in this sample may be carry-over from other donors' samples. The sequencing used whole blood, collected in connection with sensitization to the hapten diphenylcyclopropenone (DPC). V and J are TRBV19 and TRBJ2-1, with 10 positions matching TRBD1. In nucleotides, the CDR3 is TGTGCCACTGGGGAGGGACAGGGGCTCAATGAGCAGTTCTTC. Amino acids: CATGEGQGLNEQFF.